Below, 30 T cell receptor beta chains from the same sample are listed, as sequenced in a study of OX40 agonist ivuxolimab in advanced cancers. The library was made by the immunoSEQ multiplex PCR assay. TCRdb obtained this table from immuneACCESS and retained in-frame rearrangements with V and J assigned. These tables miss some clones; where compared with another copy, unresolved V genes account for less than half of the shortfall, and the remainder is unexplained. Present in this sample are over 15,000 clones, around nine tenths of which were seen just once. Jointly, the top ten make up over 25% of the sample. The material was CD4+ or CD8+ T cells sorted from blood, obtained in a trial of the OX40 agonist ivuxolimab. The source of these receptors is an adult with an advanced solid tumor such as melanoma, head and neck, liver or kidney cancer.

The chain is built from TRBV27 and TRBJ2-7; tentative D call: TRBD2 (7 bases). CDR1 is MNHEY, CDR2 SMNVEV, per germline (reference sequence). The CDR3 has 15 amino acids. The V and J ends lost 3 bases and 2 bases respectively, with 14 bases between them. In DNA form, the CDR3 reads TGTGCCAGCAGTTTTGGGGGCGGGAGCACCTACGAGCAGTACTTC. Protein: CASSFGGGSTYEQYF.

The V gene is TRBV7-9, the J gene TRBJ1-5; D might be TRBD1 (6 bases). Trimming took 5 bases from V and 7 from J, leaving 9 bases between them. CDR3 length: 12 residues. The germline V gene encodes CDR1 SEHNR and CDR2 FQNEAQ (reference sequence). CDR3 DNA sequence: TGTGCCAGCAGCATAGGGGGACAGCCCCAGCATTTT. As protein: CASSIGGQPQHF.

V gene TRBV30 combines with J gene TRBJ1-1; 8 positions agree with TRBD1. The V and J ends lost 8 bases and 0 bases, in that order; junction bases with no gene match: 8. Germline CDR1 reads GTSNPN; CDR2 reads SVGIG (reference sequence). The CDR3 sequence is 14 residues long. The CDR3 bases are TGTGCCGGAGGGACAGGCTACATGAACACTGAAGCTTTCTTT. Encoded protein: CAGGTGYMNTEAFF.

This chain joins TRBV19 and TRBJ1-1; the D is unclear. Trimming removed 3 bases from V and 1 base from J, with 9 bases in between. The germline V gene encodes CDR1 LNHDA and CDR2 SQIVND (reference sequence). This CDR3 is built from 14 residues. This chain's CDR3 is CASSILLGNTEAFF. In DNA form, the CDR3 reads TGTGCCAGTAGTATTTTACTAGGGAACACTGAAGCTTTCTTT.

Only one count was recorded for this clone. The chain has TRBV19 and TRBJ2-1, with D maybe TRBD2 (5 bases). The V end was cut by 2 bases, the J end by 1 base, with 18 bases between. CDR3 length equals 18 residues. Germline-derived CDR1 and CDR2 are LNHDA and SQIVND (reference sequence). CDR3 in amino acids: CASSIWALAPRSYNEQFF. The CDR3 DNA is TGTGCCAGTAGTATATGGGCCCTAGCTCCAAGATCCTACAATGAGCAGTTCTTC.

The genes are TRBV4-1 and TRBJ1-3; D call uncertain. The CDR3 length is 15 residues. V lost 0 bases and J lost 2, with 8 bases in between. CDR1 is MGHRA and CDR2 is YSYEKL in the germline V gene. In DNA, the CDR3 is TGCGCCAGCAGCCAAGATACGAGTGCTGGAAACACCATATATTTT. It codes for CASSQDTSAGNTIYF.

The genes are TRBV5-8 and TRBJ2-3; weak D call: TRBD2 (6 bases). V was pared by 6 bases and J by 2 bases, with 13 bases between. CDR1 is SGHTS, CDR2 YDEGEE, per germline. CDR3 length: 14 residues. Here the CDR3 DNA reads TGTGCCAGCACCTCGGGACTTCTCACAGATACGCAGTATTTT. Protein sequence: CASTSGLLTDTQYF.

This clone has more than one count but fewer than ten. CDR3 region: CASSSESWDNSQETQYF. CDR3 DNA: TGTGCCAGCAGCTCGGAATCCTGGGACAACTCCCAAGAGACCCAGTACTTC. The gene calls are TRBV7-9 and TRBJ2-5, with TRBD1 as a possible D gene (6 bases). Germline-derived CDR1 and CDR2 are SEHNR and FQNEAQ (reference sequence). V was pared by 4 bases and J by 1 base, with 19 bases between. This CDR3 spans 17 amino acids. The full variable domain, its missing parts supplied by reference TRBV7-9 and TRBJ2-5, is DTGVSQNPRHKITKRGQNVTFRCDPISEHNRLYWYRQTLGQGPEFLTYFQNEAQLEKSRLLSDRFSAERPKGSFSTLEIQRTEQGDSAMYLCASSSESWDNSQETQYFGPGTRLLVL.

This clone was recorded a few times. The V call is TRBV9, the J call TRBJ2-3; D is undetermined. The ends were cut back, 0 bases at V and 5 bases at J, with 4 bases in the middle. Germline values: CDR1 SGDLS, CDR2 YYNGEE. The CDR3 is made up of 12 amino acids. CDR3 coding DNA: TGTGCCAGCAGCGTAGGGGAAGATACGCAGTATTTT. This sequence encodes CASSVGEDTQYF.

V and J are TRBV4-2 and TRBJ1-3, with a tentative D call TRBD1 (5 bases). The germline V and J ends were trimmed by 2 bases and 0 bases, with 11 bases remaining between them. Germline values: CDR1 LGHNA, CDR2 YNFKEQ. The CDR3 loop spans 16 amino acids. The DNA of the CDR3 is TGTGCCAGCAGCCAAACGACGGGGGGCTCTGGAAACACCATATATTTT. This codes for CASSQTTGGSGNTIYF.

The chain uses TRBV6-6 and TRBJ2-2; D gene ambiguous. Trimming cost V 1 base and J 3 bases, with 3 bases left between them. Germline CDR1 reads MNHNY; CDR2 reads SVGAGI (reference sequence). The CDR3 contains 13 residues. CDR3 sequence (DNA): TGTGCCAGCAGTTACTACGACACCGGGGAGCTGTTTTTT. It encodes CASSYYDTGELFF.

The chain joins TRBV11-2 to TRBJ2-2; 9 positions agree with TRBD2. V dropped 7 bases and J dropped 6; count of bases not matched to a gene: 6. Germline lookup yields CDR1 SGHAT and CDR2 FQNNGV. The CDR3 runs to 14 residues. CDR3 sequence (DNA): TGTGCCAGCACTCCGGGACTAGCCCCCGGGGAGCTGTTTTTT. Protein product: CASTPGLAPGELFF.

The CDR3 DNA reads as TGCGCCAGCAGCTTGGTAGGGGACAGCTCTGGAAACACCATATATTTT. Its translation: CASSLVGDSSGNTIYF. This chain connects TRBV5-1 to TRBJ1-3; 7 bases fit TRBD1. The CDR3 has 16 residues. The trim removed 0 bases at V and 0 bases at J, leaving 3 bases unmatched. Germline CDR1 SGHRS, CDR2 YFSETQ.

The chain's CDR3 is CASSADPPGAGNTIYF. The DNA of the CDR3 is TGTGCCAGCAGCGCAGACCCCCCAGGGGCTGGAAACACCATATATTTT. The chain is built from TRBV11-2 and TRBJ1-3, with D possibly being TRBD1 (6 bases). The V and J ends lost 5 bases and 2 bases respectively, with 16 bases between them. The germline gives CDR1 SGHAT, CDR2 FQNNGV. This CDR3 has 16 amino acids.

V and J are TRBV20-1 and TRBJ1-2; 7 bases line up with TRBD1. From germline, CDR1 is DFQATT and CDR2 SNEGSKA (reference sequence). Trimming took 3 bases from V and 7 from J; bases not matched to a gene: 2. This CDR3 is 11 amino acids long. The CDR3, as DNA: TGCAGTGCTAGTACAGGGGCTGGCTACACCTTC. Amino acid sequence: CSASTGAGYTF.

V is TRBV19 and J is TRBJ2-7; 7 nucleotides align to TRBD1. After removal of 6 bases from V and 7 bases from J, the junction contained 12 bases not matched to a gene. In germline, CDR1 is LNHDA, CDR2 SQIVND (reference sequence). The CDR3 covers 14 residues. Here the CDR3 DNA reads TGTGCCAGTAGCCCCGGGACAGAGCCTTTGGAGCAGTACTTC. Encoded protein: CASSPGTEPLEQYF.

The chain combines TRBV18 with TRBJ2-6; maybe TRBD1 (6 bases). The CDR3 sequence is 18 residues long. V lost 2 bases and J lost 3, with 17 bases in between. The germline gives CDR1 KGHSH, CDR2 LQKENI. CDR3 protein: CASSPEQGIGFGANVLTF. The CDR3 DNA follows: TGTGCCAGCTCACCAGAACAGGGAATCGGATTTGGGGCCAACGTCCTGACTTTC.

The DNA for the CDR3 is TGTGCCAGCAGCGTAGAGGGACAAGTCACCGGGGAGCTGTTTTTT. Its protein is CASSVEGQVTGELFF. J is TRBJ2-2 and V is TRBV9, with TRBD1 as a possible D gene (6 bases). CDR1 is SGDLS and CDR2 is YYNGEE in the germline V gene. The V gene lost 0 bases and the J gene lost 4 bases, with 10 bases spanning the gap. The CDR3 has 15 residues.

The genes are TRBV19 and TRBJ2-6; the D is unclear. This CDR3 is built from 17 residues. Germline V gene data show CDR1 as LNHDA and CDR2 as SQIVND (reference sequence). V lost 2 bases and J lost 0, with 11 bases in between. The CDR3, as DNA: TGTGCCAGTAGTATACAGGAAGGGCACTCTGGGGCCAACGTCCTGACTTTC. It specifies CASSIQEGHSGANVLTF.

The chain couples TRBV13 to TRBJ2-1; D not resolved. The CDR3 sequence is 16 residues long. In germline, CDR1 is PRHDT, CDR2 FYEKMQ (reference sequence). Trimming took 5 bases from V and 1 from J, leaving 15 bases between them. CDR3 coding DNA: TGTGCCAGCAGCCGCAGAGAGCTACTATCCTACAATGAGCAGTTCTTC. Translated: CASSRRELLSYNEQFF.

V gene TRBV10-3 combines with J gene TRBJ2-2; tentative D call: TRBD1 (6 bases). Trimming left V 0 bases short and J 2 bases short, with 7 bases between. Germline V gene lookup returns CDR1 ENHRY and CDR2 SYGVKD. This CDR3 is built from 15 residues. This CDR3 is CAISESGHNTGELFF. The CDR3 region has the DNA TGTGCCATCAGTGAGTCGGGACACAACACCGGGGAGCTGTTTTTT.

The chain carries TRBV25-1 and TRBJ1-4; D uncertain. CDR1 and CDR2 from the germline V gene are MGHDK and SYGVNS. V was clipped by 2 bases and J by 0 bases, with 7 bases between them. The CDR3 runs 15 residues. The CDR3 nucleotides are TGTGCCAGCAGTGAACCGACAACAACTAATGAAAAACTGTTTTTT. Translating gives CASSEPTTTNEKLFF.

This rearrangement joins TRBV7-9 to TRBJ2-3, with D perhaps matching TRBD1 (6 bases). This CDR3 is built from 16 residues. The ends were cut back, 1 base at V and 3 bases at J, with 14 bases in the middle. CDR1 and CDR2 (germline): SEHNR, FQNEAQ (reference sequence). Here the CDR3 reads CASSLVSGAWTDTQYF. The CDR3 nucleotides are TGTGCCAGCAGCTTAGTGTCAGGGGCGTGGACAGATACGCAGTATTTT.

The chain carries TRBV19 and TRBJ1-6; TRBD1 might be the D (6 bases). V lost 5 bases, J lost 6 bases, and 14 bases lay in between. Germline CDR1 is LNHDA and CDR2 is SQIVND (reference sequence). CDR3 length equals 15 residues. The CDR3 reads CASSQGTASNSPLHF. CDR3 nucleotide sequence: TGTGCCAGTAGTCAGGGGACCGCATCTAATTCACCCCTCCACTTT.

This chain links TRBV11-3 with TRBJ2-6; 8 nucleotides match TRBD1. The CDR3 contains 16 residues. Looked up from germline, CDR1 is SGHNT and CDR2 is YENEEA. J was trimmed by 7 bases and V by 5 bases; bases with no gene match: 10. This CDR3 is CASSPLPTGAANVLTF. The CDR3 DNA reads as TGTGCCAGCAGCCCTCTCCCGACAGGGGCCGCCAACGTCCTGACTTTC.

The chain recombines TRBV5-5 with TRBJ2-7; 7 bases fit TRBD2. From germline, CDR1 is SGHKS and CDR2 YYEKEE (reference sequence). V lost 2 bases to trimming and J lost 4 bases; unmatched junction nucleotides: 9. The CDR3 loop spans 15 amino acids. CDR3 region: CASSFGSSGGYEQYF. CDR3 DNA: TGTGCCAGCAGCTTCGGGTCTAGCGGAGGGTACGAGCAGTACTTC.

The CDR3 nucleotides read TGTGCCAGCAGCTTATACTACGAGCAGTACTTC. Residues: CASSLYYEQYF. The genes are TRBV7-1 and TRBJ2-7; D is undetermined. TRBV7-1 is sorted into the ORF group, with uncertain function. The CDR3 extends over 11 amino acids. Trimming took off 4 bases at V and 3 bases at J, with 4 bases between the two ends.

This chain links TRBV19 with TRBJ2-7, with a weak D call TRBD2 (6 bases). Germline values: CDR1 LNHDA, CDR2 SQIVND (reference sequence). The CDR3 sequence is 14 residues long. Trimming removed 5 bases from V and 1 base from J, with 12 bases in between. For the CDR3, the DNA is TGTGCCAGTAGTCCTAGCGCCTCATCCTACGAGCAGTACTTC. Amino acid sequence: CASSPSASSYEQYF.

V usage is TRBV27 and J usage is TRBJ2-5; 9 nucleotides match TRBD1. The CDR3 has 18 amino acids. Germline V gene lookup returns CDR1 MNHEY and CDR2 SMNVEV (reference sequence). Germline trimming cut 3 bases from V and 2 bases from J; bases unmatched to any gene: 13. CDR3 region: CASSFPARDRVVQETQYF. The DNA of the CDR3 is TGTGCCAGCAGTTTCCCAGCTCGGGACAGGGTCGTTCAAGAGACCCAGTACTTC.

This clone appeared a single time. V and J are TRBV5-6 and TRBJ2-3, with TRBD2 matching 9 bases. Trimming took 0 bases from V and 0 from J; bases not matched to a gene: 5. Germline V gene data show CDR1 as SGHDT and CDR2 as YYEEEE. This CDR3 comprises 17 residues. The CDR3 protein is CASSLALAGISTDTQYF. CDR3 bases: TGTGCCAGCAGCTTGGCGCTAGCGGGGATTAGCACAGATACGCAGTATTTT.